Listed here are 21 T cell receptor beta chains from one sample, sequenced in a study of radiotherapy plus CTLA-4 blockade in lung cancer listed by TCRdb under 2018. The protocol used for the library was the immunoSEQ multiplex PCR assay. This immuneACCESS table, as held by TCRdb, lists in-frame sequences with V and J called but not all clones. Of the missing ones, under half trace to an unresolved V gene in checked studies; the others have no known cause. This sample is represented by roughly 92,000 clones; approximately 83% of them were singletons. Together, the top ten hold approximately 1.9% of the sample. Sequences were derived from peripheral blood, sampled from a patient treated with radiotherapy plus ipilimumab. The receptors come from a human donor with non-small cell lung cancer who had a partial response to radiotherapy plus ipilimumab.

V gene TRBV2 combines with J gene TRBJ1-5; 7 nucleotides match TRBD1. In germline, CDR1 is SNHLY, CDR2 FYNNEI. With 6 bases clipped from V and 13 bases from J, the junction kept 6 bases outside the gene matches. The CDR3 length is 11 residues. The CDR3 loop is CASRTTGAQHF. The CDR3 nucleotides are TGTGCCAGCAGGACAACAGGGGCACAGCATTTT. The full variable domain, in which reference TRBV2 and TRBJ1-5 provide the parts outside the CDR3, is EPEVTQTPSHQVTQMGQEVILRCVPISNHLYFYWYRQILGQKVEFLVSFYNNEISEKSEIFDDQFSVERPDGSNFTLKIRSTKLEDSAMYFCASRTTGAQHFGDGTRLSIL.

The sample holds a few counts of this clone. For the CDR3, the DNA is TGTGCCAGCAGCCCCAAGACAGGGAATGAAAAACTGTTTTTT. The encoded protein is CASSPKTGNEKLFF. This chain links TRBV7-9 with TRBJ1-4; 7 bases agree with TRBD1. Trimming took 5 bases from V and 5 from J; bases not matched to a gene: 5. CDR3 size: 14 residues. Germline V lookup: CDR1 SEHNR, CDR2 FQNEAQ (reference sequence).

The chain couples TRBV5-5 to TRBJ2-1; D perhaps matches TRBD1 (6 bases). The V gene lost 4 bases and the J gene lost 12 bases, with 17 bases spanning the gap. This CDR3 comprises 13 residues. CDR1 and CDR2 (germline): SGHKS, YYEKEE (reference sequence). CDR3 sequence reads: CASSPPYGGPQFF. The CDR3 DNA sequence: TGTGCCAGCAGCCCCCCCTATGGGGGCCCGCAGTTCTTC.

CDR3 DNA sequence: TGTGCCAGCAGTTTATTGGGACAGGGCTCCTACGAGCAGTACTTC. Its translation: CASSLLGQGSYEQYF. The chain has TRBV27 and TRBJ2-7; 9 bases are shared with TRBD1. V lost 1 base, J lost 0 bases, and 1 base stayed unmatched. From germline, CDR1 is MNHEY and CDR2 SMNVEV (reference sequence). The CDR3 is 15 residues long.

The CDR3 sequence: CAISGDRGPGDTQYF. The CDR3 nucleotides are TGTGCCATCAGCGGGGACAGGGGGCCGGGAGATACGCAGTATTTT. The chain carries TRBV10-3 and TRBJ2-3; 12 bases are a match to TRBD1. Unmatched junction bases numbered 6, after V lost 6 bases and J lost 5 bases. In germline, CDR1 is ENHRY, CDR2 SYGVKD. The CDR3 contains 15 residues.

The chain has TRBV7-2 and TRBJ2-7, with a tentative D call TRBD2 (5 bases). In germline, CDR1 is SGHTA, CDR2 FQGNSA. The CDR3 sequence is 12 residues long. Trimming stripped 2 bases from V and 4 bases from J, with 6 bases between. The CDR3 bases are TGTGCCAGCAGCTTATGGGAGTACGAGCAGTACTTC. This sequence encodes CASSLWEYEQYF.

V gene TRBV7-2 combines with J gene TRBJ2-5, with D perhaps TRBD2 (5 bases). Judging by the DNA end, TRBJ2-7 fits better; the J call may be wrong. CDR1 and CDR2 (germline): SGHTA, FQGNSA. This CDR3 is built from 14 residues. The CDR3 nucleotides are TGTGCCAGCAGCCAAGCGATCGGGGAGTACGAGCAGTACTTC. It translates to CASSQAIGEYEQYF.

The chain carries TRBV15 and TRBJ2-5; D not certain. CDR1 LNHNV and CDR2 YYDKDF come from the germline V gene (reference sequence). Trimming stripped 1 base from V and 2 bases from J, with 8 bases between. The CDR3 covers 14 residues. DNA of the CDR3: TGTGCCACCAGCAGAGGTACGGGTCAAGAGACCCAGTACTTC. Translating gives CATSRGTGQETQYF. Drawing the rest from reference TRBV15 and TRBJ2-5, the complete variable domain is DAMVIQNPRYQVTQFGKPVTLSCSQTLNHNVMYWYQQKSSQAPKLLFHYYDKDFNNEADTPDNFQSRRPNTSFCFLDIRSPGLGDTAMYLCATSRGTGQETQYFGPGTRLLVL.

The rearrangement links TRBV28 to TRBJ1-2; TRBD1 might be the D (5 bases). The CDR3 spans 15 residues. Germline V gene sequence: CDR1 MDHEN, CDR2 SYDVKM. Trimming shortened V by 3 bases and J by 3 bases, and 14 bases separated the two germline ends. The CDR3 nucleotides are TGTGCCAGCAGTTTCGACAGCCCGGGCGACTATGGCTACACCTTC. This encodes CASSFDSPGDYGYTF.

The chain employs TRBV18 and TRBJ1-1; 12 nucleotides line up with TRBD1. V was pared by 2 bases and J by 2 bases, with 3 bases of the junction left unmatched. The CDR3 contains 16 residues. Germline CDR1 KGHSH, CDR2 LQKENI. CDR3 region: CASSPVGQGANTEAFF. CDR3 nucleotide sequence: TGTGCCAGCTCACCAGTGGGACAGGGGGCTAACACTGAAGCTTTCTTT.

V is TRBV2 and J is TRBJ1-3; no clear D gene. CDR1 is SNHLY, CDR2 FYNNEI, per germline. This CDR3 is 13 amino acids long. The germline V and J ends were trimmed by 4 bases and 5 bases, with 9 bases remaining between them. The CDR3 coding sequence is TGTGCCAGCAGTGGTGGAGACCGAAACACCATATATTTT. This gives the protein CASSGGDRNTIYF.

V and J are TRBV15 and TRBJ2-1; no clear D. V lost 8 bases and J lost 6, with 14 bases in between. Germline assignment: CDR1 LNHNV and CDR2 YYDKDF (reference sequence). The CDR3 has 13 residues. CDR3 amino acids: CATGSVGRNEQFF. For the CDR3, the DNA is TGTGCCACCGGAAGCGTAGGCCGCAATGAGCAGTTCTTC.

The chain joins TRBV23-1 to TRBJ2-3, with 10 bases matching TRBD2. TRBV23-1 is classed as an ORF, of uncertain function. Trimming at V came to 0 bases and at J to 1 base, leaving 10 bases not matched to a gene. The CDR3 extends over 19 amino acids. CDR3 coding DNA: TGCGCCAGCAGTCAATCAGCCGTCGATAGCGGGAGGCGCACAGATACGCAGTATTTT. As protein: CASSQSAVDSGRRTDTQYF.

The chain joins TRBV28 to TRBJ1-1, with 7 bases that match TRBD1. The CDR3 length is 12 residues. Germline loops: CDR1 MDHEN, CDR2 SYDVKM. J gave up 7 bases and V 6 bases, and 5 bases lay outside the gene matches. The CDR3 loop reads CASRNPGGEAFF. The CDR3 coding sequence is TGTGCCAGCAGAAACCCAGGGGGTGAAGCTTTCTTT.

J is TRBJ2-3 and V is TRBV5-8; 9 nucleotides agree with TRBD2. The junction had 7 bases not matched to a gene; V was cut back by 4 bases and J by 1 base. Germline V gives CDR1 SGHTS, CDR2 YDEGEE. The CDR3 sequence is 16 residues long. This CDR3 is CASSRGLALGTDTQYF. CDR3 bases: TGTGCCAGCAGCAGGGGACTAGCACTTGGCACAGATACGCAGTATTTT.

The chain joins TRBV5-6 to TRBJ2-4; D is perhaps TRBD2 (6 bases). This CDR3 is 16 amino acids long. The V gene's germline CDR1 is SGHDT and CDR2 YYEEEE. Deletions cut 0 bases from V and 6 bases from J, with 16 bases between. CDR3 region: CASSLAVGGLGNIQYF. The CDR3 DNA reads TGTGCCAGCAGCTTGGCAGTGGGGGGACTGGGAAACATTCAGTACTTC. The whole variable domain, remainder taken from reference TRBV5-6 and TRBJ2-4, is DAGVTQSPTHLIKTRGQQVTLRCSPKSGHDTVSWYQQALGQGPQFIFQYYEEEERQRGNFPDRFSGHQFPNYSSELNVNALLLGDSALYLCASSLAVGGLGNIQYFGAGTRLSVL.

The chain uses TRBV30 and TRBJ2-1; 14 nucleotides line up with TRBD2. Losses at the gene ends were 4 bases for V and 1 base for J; bases not matched to a gene: 3. CDR1 GTSNPN and CDR2 SVGIG come from the germline V gene (reference sequence). This CDR3 contains 16 residues. CDR3 coding DNA: TGTGCCTGGATGACTAGCGGGAGGGCGTCCTACAATGAGCAGTTCTTC. It translates to CAWMTSGRASYNEQFF.

The chain recombines TRBV6-1 with TRBJ2-1; D is perhaps TRBD1 (5 bases). Trimming removed 1 base at V and 7 bases at J, with 14 bases between. The germline gives CDR1 MNHNS, CDR2 SASEGT. The CDR3 length is 15 residues. CDR3 DNA sequence: TGTGCCAGCAGTGAAGGCCAGGGATGGTCAAATGAGCAGTTCTTC. It encodes CASSEGQGWSNEQFF.

The chain employs TRBV27 and TRBJ1-2; D might be TRBD1 (6 bases). CDR1 is MNHEY and CDR2 is SMNVEV in the germline V gene (reference sequence). The germline V and J ends were trimmed by 4 bases and 12 bases, with 18 bases remaining between them. This CDR3 spans 13 amino acids. CDR3 sequence reads: CASSSTSKGEHTF. The CDR3 region has the DNA TGTGCCAGCAGTTCGACTTCAAAGGGGGAGCACACCTTC.

Only one count was recorded for this clone. The genes are TRBV29-1 and TRBJ1-4, with 12 bases matching TRBD1. The CDR3 length is 15 residues. The junction had 8 bases not matched to a gene; V was cut back by 4 bases and J by 8 bases. The germline V gene has CDR1 SQVTM and CDR2 ANQGSEA. This CDR3 reads CSVGVWDRGREKLFF. The CDR3 DNA follows: TGCAGCGTTGGAGTTTGGGACAGGGGGCGGGAAAAACTGTTTTTT.

The chain joins TRBV5-1 to TRBJ2-5; D possibly corresponds to TRBD1 (6 bases). The CDR3 length is 15 residues. V was shortened by 7 bases and J by 4 bases, with 20 bases between the two germline ends. The germline V gene has CDR1 SGHRS and CDR2 YFSETQ. In DNA form, the CDR3 reads TGCGCCAGCGGTCTGAGTAGGCAGGGGACAGAGACCCAGTACTTC. This sequence encodes CASGLSRQGTETQYF.